The 25 T cell receptor beta chains listed next were all sequenced from one sample in a study of cytomegalovirus exposure and HLA in healthy donors. It was with 60 Vbeta and 13 Jbeta primers that the PCR ran. Some clones are missing from TCRdb's copy, which holds only in-frame ones; the method was immunoSEQ multiplex PCR. The sample lists about 150,000 clones, under 90% occurring once. The specimen was PBMCs. The receptor source for this set is a man under 40 in good health and CMV-seropositive.

This clone was recorded a few times. This chain uses TRBV30 with TRBJ2-7; tentatively, D is TRBD1 (5 bases). Germline CDR1 is GTSNPN and CDR2 is SVGIG (reference sequence). Trimming left V 1 base short and J 6 bases short, with 7 bases between. The CDR3 contains 11 residues. CDR3 in DNA: TGTGCCTGGAGTGCCCAGGGCGAGCAGTACTTC. It translates to CAWSAQGEQYF.

The rearrangement joins TRBV30 to TRBJ2-1; the D gene is possibly TRBD1 (5 bases). Per the germline V gene, CDR1 is GTSNPN and CDR2 is SVGIG (reference sequence). The CDR3 is made up of 14 amino acids. With 7 bases removed from V and 3 bases from J, the gap between germline ends came to 16 bases. This CDR3 reads CAFQNRRYYNEQFF. CDR3 sequence (DNA): TGTGCCTTTCAGAACAGGCGCTACTACAATGAGCAGTTCTTC.

This clone was observed a single time. V is TRBV5-4 and J is TRBJ1-2, with 7 nucleotides matching TRBD1. This CDR3 has 14 residues. V gave up 3 bases and J gave up 8 bases; unmatched junction bases: 10. Germline CDR1 and CDR2: SGHNT and YYREEE (reference sequence). The CDR3 sequence is CASSYDRVTGGYTF. CDR3 coding DNA: TGTGCCAGCAGCTATGACAGGGTGACGGGGGGCTACACCTTC.

There are a few counts of this clone. The CDR3 DNA is TGCGCCAGCAGCTTGGATAGGGGCACTGAAGCTTTCTTT. It is translated as CASSLDRGTEAFF. The chain has TRBV5-1 and TRBJ1-1; D might be TRBD1 (5 bases). Germline CDR1 SGHRS, CDR2 YFSETQ. V was shortened by 0 bases and J by 4 bases, with 7 bases between the two germline ends. The length of the CDR3 is 13 residues.

In this sample, this clone turned up a few times. The V call is TRBV7-9, the J call TRBJ2-3; TRBD2 is a possible D gene (6 bases). V lost 10 bases to trimming and J lost 6 bases, with 17 bases between them. Germline CDR1 reads SEHNR; CDR2 reads FQNEAQ (reference sequence). The CDR3 has 13 amino acids. CDR3 DNA sequence: TGTGCCACCGGGGGACGGGATGCGGATACGCAGTATTTT. This encodes CATGGRDADTQYF. Full variable domain (missing parts from reference TRBV7-9 and TRBJ2-3): DTGVSQNPRHKITKRGQNVTFRCDPISEHNRLYWYRQTLGQGPEFLTYFQNEAQLEKSRLLSDRFSAERPKGSFSTLEIQRTEQGDSAMYLCATGGRDADTQYFGPGTRLTVL.

This chain uses TRBV7-9 with TRBJ2-1, with a possible D match to TRBD2 (7 bases). Germline lookup yields CDR1 SEHNR and CDR2 FQNEAQ (reference sequence). With 5 bases removed from V and 9 bases from J, the gap between germline ends came to 20 bases. The CDR3 has 15 residues. CDR3 nucleotides: TGTGCCAGCAGCCGTGCGGGGGCGGGGTTTATTGAGCAGTTCTTC. Its translation: CASSRAGAGFIEQFF.

This chain uses TRBV19 with TRBJ2-7, with D possibly being TRBD2 (7 bases). Trimming cost V 5 bases and J 6 bases, with 11 bases left between them. The CDR3 totals 12 residues. From germline, CDR1 is LNHDA and CDR2 SQIVND (reference sequence). In nucleotides, the CDR3 is TGTGCCAGTAGTTTAGGGGGGGGCGAGCAGTACTTC. As protein: CASSLGGGEQYF.

The V and J genes are TRBV2 and TRBJ2-3, with TRBD2 matching 7 bases. This CDR3 has 15 residues. Germline V gene sequence: CDR1 SNHLY, CDR2 FYNNEI. V was clipped by 6 bases and J by 0 bases; unmatched bases: 6. The CDR3, as DNA: TGTGCCAGCAGAGACCTAGCGGCTAGCACAGATACGCAGTATTTT. Its translation is CASRDLAASTDTQYF. Supplemented by reference TRBV2 and TRBJ2-3, the full variable domain reads EPEVTQTPSHQVTQMGQEVILRCVPISNHLYFYWYRQILGQKVEFLVSFYNNEISEKSEIFDDQFSVERPDGSNFTLKIRSTKLEDSAMYFCASRDLAASTDTQYFGPGTRLTVL.

The chain joins TRBV2 to TRBJ1-1; maybe TRBD1 (6 bases). Germline V lookup: CDR1 SNHLY, CDR2 FYNNEI. CDR3 size: 13 residues. Trimming pared 4 bases from V and 2 bases from J, leaving 8 bases between. The CDR3 protein is CASSAGANTEAFF. CDR3 DNA: TGTGCCAGCAGTGCAGGGGCAAACACTGAAGCTTTCTTT.

The V call is TRBV2, the J call TRBJ2-3, with D possibly TRBD2 on 5 matching bases. Trimming took off 6 bases at V and 2 bases at J, with 12 bases between the two ends. The CDR3 length is 14 residues. CDR1 is SNHLY and CDR2 is FYNNEI in the germline V gene. CDR3 sequence reads: CASRAGSDTDTQYF. The CDR3 nucleotides read TGTGCCAGCAGGGCGGGCAGCGACACAGATACGCAGTATTTT.

The chain has TRBV9 and TRBJ2-7; D is possibly TRBD1 (7 bases). Trimming took 0 bases from V and 2 from J, leaving 15 bases between them. CDR1 is SGDLS, CDR2 YYNGEE, per germline. The CDR3 is 16 residues long. CDR3 nucleotide sequence: TGTGCCAGCAGCGTAGGAGGAGGGGGCAGCCCCTACGAGCAGTACTTC. Residues: CASSVGGGGSPYEQYF.

The V call is TRBV2, the J call TRBJ1-5; D is possibly TRBD1 (5 bases). V gave up 6 bases and J gave up 3 bases, with 12 bases separating them. CDR3 length equals 14 residues. Per the germline V gene, CDR1 is SNHLY and CDR2 is FYNNEI. The CDR3 here is CASSAQDNNQPQHF. In DNA form, the CDR3 reads TGTGCCAGCAGCGCACAGGACAACAATCAGCCCCAGCATTTT.

The chain has TRBV29-1 and TRBJ2-1; D remains unclear. CDR1 and CDR2 from the germline V gene are SQVTM and ANQGSEA. V lost 5 bases to trimming and J lost 3 bases, with 5 bases between them. There are 11 residues in the CDR3. The CDR3 DNA reads as TGCAGCGTTCCAGACTACAATGAGCAGTTCTTC. It translates to CSVPDYNEQFF.

The chain employs TRBV4-3 and TRBJ2-1, with D perhaps TRBD2 (5 bases). The CDR3 spans 15 residues. Germline CDR1 and CDR2: LGHNA and YSLEER. V was pared by 3 bases and J by 3 bases, with 12 bases between. The CDR3 DNA is TGCGCCAGCAGCCAGGTTTATAGCGACTACAATGAGCAGTTCTTC. It yields the protein CASSQVYSDYNEQFF.

This chain uses TRBV27 with TRBJ2-1; D gene uncertain. This CDR3 spans 13 amino acids. CDR1 and CDR2 from the germline V gene are MNHEY and SMNVEV (reference sequence). V lost 5 bases to trimming and J lost 4 bases, with 9 bases between them. The CDR3 loop reads CASSRSGYNEQFF. DNA of the CDR3: TGTGCCAGCAGTCGGAGTGGGTACAATGAGCAGTTCTTC.

This sequence joins TRBV27 and TRBJ2-1; D possibly corresponds to TRBD2 (5 bases). V lost 5 bases to trimming and J lost 12 bases, with 11 bases between them. Germline lookup yields CDR1 MNHEY and CDR2 SMNVEV (reference sequence). CDR3 size: 11 residues. CDR3 amino acids: CASSRGMMQFF. The CDR3 DNA reads as TGTGCCAGCAGTCGAGGGATGATGCAGTTCTTC.

The chain has TRBV7-9 and TRBJ2-3; 9 bases fit TRBD2. The CDR3 is made up of 19 amino acids. The germline CDR1 and CDR2 sequences are SEHNR and FQNEAQ (reference sequence). V gave up 5 bases and J gave up 1 base; unmatched junction bases: 16. DNA of the CDR3: TGTGCCAGCAGCCGTGTGACCCTTGCGGGGGGGAGGGGCACAGATACGCAGTATTTT. This encodes CASSRVTLAGGRGTDTQYF.

Remarks on this clone: This CDR3 is also generated by other DNA sequences in the sample. This rearrangement joins TRBV7-3 to TRBJ2-1; 8 bases are shared with TRBD2. The length of the CDR3 is 15 residues. Germline CDR1 SGHTA, CDR2 FQGTGA. Trimming at V came to 3 bases and at J to 3 bases, leaving 4 bases not matched to a gene. CDR3 DNA: TGTGCCAGCAGCTTCTCCAGCGGGAGCTACAATGAGCAGTTCTTC. This translates into CASSFSSGSYNEQFF.

The V call is TRBV7-3, the J call TRBJ1-2, with 9 positions matching TRBD1. The CDR3 loop spans 13 amino acids. V gave up 5 bases and J gave up 8 bases; unmatched junction bases: 6. Germline loops: CDR1 SGHTA, CDR2 FQGTGA. CDR3 sequence reads: CASSPGTGLGYTF. The CDR3 DNA reads TGTGCCAGCAGCCCCGGGACAGGGTTGGGCTACACCTTC.

V and J are TRBV19 and TRBJ1-1; 7 bases are a match to TRBD1. J gave up 4 bases and V 4 bases, and 3 bases lay outside the gene matches. The CDR3 consists of 13 residues. Germline V gene lookup returns CDR1 LNHDA and CDR2 SQIVND (reference sequence). In DNA, the CDR3 is TGTGCCAGTAGTAAGCGACAGGGCACTGAAGCTTTCTTT. Its translation: CASSKRQGTEAFF.

This rearrangement joins TRBV28 to TRBJ1-1; 12 bases line up with TRBD1. The CDR3 totals 17 residues. CDR1 is MDHEN and CDR2 is SYDVKM in the germline V gene. V shed 6 bases and J 3 bases; nucleotides not matched to a gene: 11. CDR3 amino acids: CASSPAGTGGADTEAFF. In nucleotides, the CDR3 is TGTGCCAGCAGCCCGGCCGGGACAGGGGGCGCCGACACTGAAGCTTTCTTT.

J is TRBJ1-2 and V is TRBV9; unclear D gene. V lost 0 bases to trimming and J lost 0 bases, with 21 bases between them. The CDR3 extends over 19 amino acids. Germline V CDR1 and CDR2: SGDLS, YYNGEE. Written as DNA, the CDR3 is TGTGCCAGCAGCGTAGGGGAGGTGTCCCTACAGTTAGCTAACTATGGCTACACCTTC. It specifies CASSVGEVSLQLANYGYTF.

The rearrangement joins TRBV7-7 to TRBJ2-5; 9 nucleotides agree with TRBD1. Trimming cost V 2 bases and J 5 bases; bases outside gene matches: 6. Germline V CDR1 and CDR2: SSHAT, FNYEAQ (reference sequence). This CDR3 contains 15 residues. This CDR3 reads CASSLNRDRAETQYF. For the CDR3, the DNA is TGTGCCAGCAGCTTAAACCGGGACAGGGCTGAGACCCAGTACTTC.

This chain joins TRBV6-1 and TRBJ2-4; 12 nucleotides line up with TRBD1. The CDR3 extends over 17 amino acids. The junction had 4 bases not matched to a gene; V was cut back by 4 bases and J by 0 bases. CDR1 is MNHNS, CDR2 SASEGT, per germline. The CDR3 sequence: CASSVGGQGAAKNIQYF. The CDR3 region has the DNA TGTGCCAGCAGTGTAGGGGGACAGGGGGCAGCCAAAAACATTCAGTACTTC.

The chain recombines TRBV9 with TRBJ1-2, with 7 bases fitting TRBD1. The V and J ends lost 4 bases and 7 bases, in that order; junction bases with no gene match: 7. The CDR3 runs 13 residues. Germline CDR1 reads SGDLS; CDR2 reads YYNGEE. The CDR3 is CASSTTGVAGYTF. CDR3 nucleotide sequence: TGTGCCAGCAGCACAACAGGGGTGGCTGGCTACACCTTC.